This TCR beta chain was retrieved from a study of Ad26.COV2.S vaccination and SARS-CoV-2 variants. The overall study: Intramuscular Ad26.COV2.S doses were given once or twice, 56 days apart.

Study-wide results and caveats: The TCR breadth and depth analyses may have produced an underestimate of total T cell responses.

Trimming removed 4 bases from V and 2 bases from J; junction bases left unmatched: 2. Germline assignment: CDR1 SGHRS and CDR2 YFSETQ. The CDR3 is 14 amino acids. With regard to this clone: Its antigen is undetermined. Other nucleotide sequences from this sample produce the same CDR3.

Treatment: roughly 20 received Ad26.COV2.S at low or high dose, single or two shots; about 5 received placebo; per-sample allocation not given. The study sampled participants on day 63 after the first vaccine or placebo injection. The study used a vaccine consisting of an Ad26 vector that expressed Wuhan-strain SARS-CoV-2 spike. Libraries were prepared by immunoSEQ multiplex PCR; TCRdb keeps only in-frame clonotypes and omits some of them. The sample consists of under 400,000 clones, around 87% of them appearing once. The source is a person aged 18-60 years who received the Ad26.COV2.S COVID-19 vaccine or a placebo. The chain recombines TRBV5-1 with TRBJ1-5; TRBD1 agrees at 8 bases. The starting material was peripheral blood, obtained in a trial of Ad26.COV2.S vaccine versus placebo. The CDR3 sequence is CASSPGQGNQPQHF. The CDR3 region has the DNA TGCGCCAGCAGCCCGGGACAGGGCAATCAGCCCCAGCATTTT.